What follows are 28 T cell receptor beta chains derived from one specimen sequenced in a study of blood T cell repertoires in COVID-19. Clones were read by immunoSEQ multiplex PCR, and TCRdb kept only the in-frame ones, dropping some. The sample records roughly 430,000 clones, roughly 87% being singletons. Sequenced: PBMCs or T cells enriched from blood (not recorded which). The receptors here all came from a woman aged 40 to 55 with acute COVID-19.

The CDR3 protein is CASSWRGGPSSYNSPLHF. CDR3 nucleotide sequence: TGTGCCAGCAGCTGGAGGGGGGGGCCGAGCTCCTATAATTCACCCCTCCACTTT. The gene calls are TRBV7-2 and TRBJ1-6; D is perhaps TRBD1 (6 bases). Trimming removed 4 bases from V and 0 bases from J, with 16 bases in between. CDR1 is SGHTA, CDR2 FQGNSA, per germline. The CDR3 contains 18 residues.

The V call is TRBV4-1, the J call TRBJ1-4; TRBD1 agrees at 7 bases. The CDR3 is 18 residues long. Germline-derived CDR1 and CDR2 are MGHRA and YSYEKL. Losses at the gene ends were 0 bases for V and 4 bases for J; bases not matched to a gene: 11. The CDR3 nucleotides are TGCGCCAGCAGCCAAGACAGGACAGGCAGAGGGAGTAATGAAAAACTGTTTTTT. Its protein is CASSQDRTGRGSNEKLFF.

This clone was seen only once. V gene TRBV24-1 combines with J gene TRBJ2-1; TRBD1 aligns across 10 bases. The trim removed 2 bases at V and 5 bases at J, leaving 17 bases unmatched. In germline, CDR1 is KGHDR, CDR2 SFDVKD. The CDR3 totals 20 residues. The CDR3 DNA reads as TGTGCCACCAGTGATTCTACCTTCACTTGGACAGGGGGACTAAACAATGAGCAGTTCTTC. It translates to CATSDSTFTWTGGLNNEQFF.

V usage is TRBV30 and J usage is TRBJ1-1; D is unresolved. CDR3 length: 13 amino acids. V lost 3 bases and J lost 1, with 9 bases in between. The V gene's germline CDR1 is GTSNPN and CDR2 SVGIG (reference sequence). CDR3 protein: CAWSLTENTEAFF. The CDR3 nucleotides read TGTGCCTGGAGCCTTACAGAGAACACTGAAGCTTTCTTT.

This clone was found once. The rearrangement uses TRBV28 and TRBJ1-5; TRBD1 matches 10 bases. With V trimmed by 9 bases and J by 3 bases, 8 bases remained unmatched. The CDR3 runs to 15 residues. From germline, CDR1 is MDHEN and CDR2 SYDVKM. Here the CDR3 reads CASTKGQGNNQPQHF. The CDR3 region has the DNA TGTGCCAGTACGAAGGGACAGGGGAACAATCAGCCCCAGCATTTT.

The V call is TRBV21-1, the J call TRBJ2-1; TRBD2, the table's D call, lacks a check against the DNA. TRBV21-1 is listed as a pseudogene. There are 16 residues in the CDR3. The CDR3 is CASSKAIAGKSNEQFF. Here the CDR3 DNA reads TGTGCCAGCAGCAAGGCAATAGCGGGGAAAAGTAATGAGCAGTTCTTC.

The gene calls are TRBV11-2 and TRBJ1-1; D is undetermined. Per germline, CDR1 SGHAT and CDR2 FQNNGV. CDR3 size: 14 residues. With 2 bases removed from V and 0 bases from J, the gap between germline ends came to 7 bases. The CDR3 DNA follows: TGTGCCAGCAGCTTAAGCTCGTTGAACACTGAAGCTTTCTTT. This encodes CASSLSSLNTEAFF.

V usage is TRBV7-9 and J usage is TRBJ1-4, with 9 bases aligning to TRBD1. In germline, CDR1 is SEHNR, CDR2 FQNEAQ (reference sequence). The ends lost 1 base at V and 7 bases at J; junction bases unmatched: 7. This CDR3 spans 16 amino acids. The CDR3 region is CASSLVMGQGGEKLFF. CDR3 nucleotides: TGTGCCAGCAGCTTAGTAATGGGACAGGGAGGTGAAAAACTGTTTTTT.

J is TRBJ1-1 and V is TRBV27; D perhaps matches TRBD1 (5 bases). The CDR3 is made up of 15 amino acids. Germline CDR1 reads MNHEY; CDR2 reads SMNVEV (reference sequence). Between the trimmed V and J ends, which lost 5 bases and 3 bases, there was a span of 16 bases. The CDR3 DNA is TGTGCCAGCAGTCACCGCCGGGGAGGGGACACTGAAGCTTTCTTT. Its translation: CASSHRRGGDTEAFF.

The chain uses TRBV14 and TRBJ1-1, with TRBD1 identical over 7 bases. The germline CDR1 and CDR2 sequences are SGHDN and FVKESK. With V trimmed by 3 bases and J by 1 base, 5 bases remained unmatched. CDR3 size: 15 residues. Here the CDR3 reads CASSHRGAPNTEAFF. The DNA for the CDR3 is TGTGCCAGCAGCCACAGGGGGGCCCCGAACACTGAAGCTTTCTTT.

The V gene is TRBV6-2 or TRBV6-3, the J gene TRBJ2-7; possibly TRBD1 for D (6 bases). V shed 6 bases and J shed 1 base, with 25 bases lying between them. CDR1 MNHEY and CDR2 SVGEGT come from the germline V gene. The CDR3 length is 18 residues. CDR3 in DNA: TGTGCCAGCAGCTCCATCGGACAGACCATTATAACATCCTACGAGCAGTACTTC. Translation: CASSSIGQTIITSYEQYF.

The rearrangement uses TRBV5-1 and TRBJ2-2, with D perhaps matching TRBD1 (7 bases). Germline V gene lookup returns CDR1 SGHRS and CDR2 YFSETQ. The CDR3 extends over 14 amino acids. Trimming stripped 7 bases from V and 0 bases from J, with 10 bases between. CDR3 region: CASAGQTNTGELFF. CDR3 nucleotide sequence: TGCGCCAGCGCGGGACAGACGAACACCGGGGAGCTGTTTTTT. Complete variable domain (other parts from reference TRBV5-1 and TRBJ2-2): KAGVTQTPRYLIKTRGQQVTLSCSPISGHRSVSWYQQTPGQGLQFLFEYFSETQRNKGNFPGRFSGRQFSNSRSEMNVSTLELGDSALYLCASAGQTNTGELFFGEGSRLTVL.

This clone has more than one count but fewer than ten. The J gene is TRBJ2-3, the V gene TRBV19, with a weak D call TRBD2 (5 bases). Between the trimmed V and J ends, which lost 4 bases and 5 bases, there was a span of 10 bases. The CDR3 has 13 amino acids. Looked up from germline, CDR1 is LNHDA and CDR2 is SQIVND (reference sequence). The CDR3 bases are TGTGCCAGTAGTAACCGGGCGGGAGATACGCAGTATTTT. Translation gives CASSNRAGDTQYF.

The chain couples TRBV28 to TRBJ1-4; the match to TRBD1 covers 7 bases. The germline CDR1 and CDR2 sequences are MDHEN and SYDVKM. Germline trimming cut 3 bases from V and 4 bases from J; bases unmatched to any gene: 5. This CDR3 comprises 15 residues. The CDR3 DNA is TGTGCCAGCAGTTTCTCGCGACAGGGTAATGAAAAACTGTTTTTT. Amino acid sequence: CASSFSRQGNEKLFF. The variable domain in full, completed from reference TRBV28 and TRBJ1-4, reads DVKVTQSSRYLVKRTGEKVFLECVQDMDHENMFWYRQDPGLGLRLIYFSYDVKMKEKGDIPEGYSVSREKKERFSLILESASTNQTSMYLCASSFSRQGNEKLFFGSGTQLSVL.

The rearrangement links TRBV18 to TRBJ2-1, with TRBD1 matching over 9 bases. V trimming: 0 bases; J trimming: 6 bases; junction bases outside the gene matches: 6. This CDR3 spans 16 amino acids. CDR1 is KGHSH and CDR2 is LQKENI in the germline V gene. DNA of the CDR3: TGTGCCAGCTCACCACCCGCCGGGACAGGGTCCAATGAGCAGTTCTTC. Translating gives CASSPPAGTGSNEQFF. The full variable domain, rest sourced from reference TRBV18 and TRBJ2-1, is NAGVMQNPRHLVRRRGQEARLRCSPMKGHSHVYWYRQLPEEGLKFMVYLQKENIIDESGMPKERFSAEFPKEGPSILRIQQVVRGDSAAYFCASSPPAGTGSNEQFFGPGTRLTVL.

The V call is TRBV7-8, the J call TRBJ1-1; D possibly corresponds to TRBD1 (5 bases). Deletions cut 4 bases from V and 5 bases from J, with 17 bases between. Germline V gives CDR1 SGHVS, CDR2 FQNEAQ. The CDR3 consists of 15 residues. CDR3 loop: CASSSGGVIGTEAFF. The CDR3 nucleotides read TGTGCCAGCAGCTCCGGAGGGGTAATCGGGACTGAAGCTTTCTTT.

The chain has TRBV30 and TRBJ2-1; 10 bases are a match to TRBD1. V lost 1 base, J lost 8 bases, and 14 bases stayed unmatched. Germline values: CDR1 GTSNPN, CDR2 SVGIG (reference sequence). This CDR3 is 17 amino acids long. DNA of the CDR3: TGTGCCTGGAGTGCAACAGACAGGGGGCAAAAGTTAGATGAGCAGTTCTTC. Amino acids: CAWSATDRGQKLDEQFF.

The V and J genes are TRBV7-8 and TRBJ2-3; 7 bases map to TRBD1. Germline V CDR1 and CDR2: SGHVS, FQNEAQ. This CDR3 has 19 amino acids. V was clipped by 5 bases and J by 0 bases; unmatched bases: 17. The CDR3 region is CASSLPSGTDLASTDTQYF. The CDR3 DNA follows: TGTGCCAGCAGCCTCCCCTCCGGGACAGACCTAGCCAGCACAGATACGCAGTATTTT.

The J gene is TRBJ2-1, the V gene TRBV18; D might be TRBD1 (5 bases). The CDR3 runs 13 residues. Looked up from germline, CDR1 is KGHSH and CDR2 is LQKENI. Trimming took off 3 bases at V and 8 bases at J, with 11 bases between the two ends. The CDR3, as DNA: TGTGCCAGCTCACCCCAGGGTGGCCATGAGCAGTTCTTC. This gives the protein CASSPQGGHEQFF.

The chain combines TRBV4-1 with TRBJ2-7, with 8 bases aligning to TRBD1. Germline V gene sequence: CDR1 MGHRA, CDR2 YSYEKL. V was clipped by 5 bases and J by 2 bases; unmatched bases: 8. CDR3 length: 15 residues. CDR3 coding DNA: TGCGCCAGCAGCGATTACCGGACAGGGACCTACGAGCAGTACTTC. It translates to CASSDYRTGTYEQYF.

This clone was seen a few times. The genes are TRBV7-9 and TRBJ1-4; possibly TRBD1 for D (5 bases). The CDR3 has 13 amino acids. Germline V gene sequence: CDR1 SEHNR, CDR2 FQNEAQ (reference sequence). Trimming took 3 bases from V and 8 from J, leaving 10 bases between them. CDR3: CASSLAGKEKLFF. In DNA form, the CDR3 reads TGTGCCAGCAGCTTGGCAGGGAAGGAAAAACTGTTTTTT.

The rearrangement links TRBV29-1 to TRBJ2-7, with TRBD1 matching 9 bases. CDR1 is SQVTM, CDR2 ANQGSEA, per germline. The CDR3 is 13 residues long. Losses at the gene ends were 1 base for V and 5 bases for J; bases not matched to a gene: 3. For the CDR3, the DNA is TGCAGCGTTGAAGGGGGGACAGGGCACGAGCAGTACTTC. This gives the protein CSVEGGTGHEQYF.

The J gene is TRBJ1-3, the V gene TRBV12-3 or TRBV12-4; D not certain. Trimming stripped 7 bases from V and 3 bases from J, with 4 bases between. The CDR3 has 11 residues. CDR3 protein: CASTSGNTIYF. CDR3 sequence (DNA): TGTGCCAGCACCAGTGGAAACACCATATATTTT.

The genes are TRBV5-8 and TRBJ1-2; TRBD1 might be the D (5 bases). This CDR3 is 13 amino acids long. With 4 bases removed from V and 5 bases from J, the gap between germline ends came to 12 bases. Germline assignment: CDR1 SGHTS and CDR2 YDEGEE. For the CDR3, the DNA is TGTGCCAGCAGCCTGCGGACAAGGTATGGCTACACCTTC. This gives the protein CASSLRTRYGYTF. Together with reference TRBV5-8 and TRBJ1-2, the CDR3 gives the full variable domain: EAGVTQSPTHLIKTRGQQATLRCSPISGHTSVYWYQQALGLGLQFLLWYDEGEERNRGNFPPRFSGRQFPNYSSELNVNALELEDSALYLCASSLRTRYGYTFGSGTRLTVV.

The CDR3 here is CASSPPGQGAWVNTEAFF. CDR3 bases: TGTGCCAGCAGCCCACCGGGACAGGGGGCATGGGTGAACACTGAAGCTTTCTTT. The chain employs TRBV5-4 and TRBJ1-1; TRBD1 aligns across 12 bases. The germline gives CDR1 SGHNT, CDR2 YYREEE (reference sequence). J gave up 0 bases and V 4 bases, and 10 bases lay outside the gene matches. CDR3 length: 18 amino acids.

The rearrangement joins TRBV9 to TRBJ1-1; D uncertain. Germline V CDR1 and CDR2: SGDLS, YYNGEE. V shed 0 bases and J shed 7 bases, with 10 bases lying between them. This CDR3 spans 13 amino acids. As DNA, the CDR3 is TGTGCCAGCAGCGTAGTCTCCGGAGGTGAAGCTTTCTTT. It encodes CASSVVSGGEAFF.

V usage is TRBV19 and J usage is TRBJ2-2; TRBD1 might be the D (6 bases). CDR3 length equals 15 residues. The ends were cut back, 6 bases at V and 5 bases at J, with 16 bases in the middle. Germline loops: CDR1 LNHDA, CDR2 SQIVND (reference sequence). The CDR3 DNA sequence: TGTGCCAGTAGCCCCCGGACAGAAACTACCGGGGAGCTGTTTTTT. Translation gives CASSPRTETTGELFF.

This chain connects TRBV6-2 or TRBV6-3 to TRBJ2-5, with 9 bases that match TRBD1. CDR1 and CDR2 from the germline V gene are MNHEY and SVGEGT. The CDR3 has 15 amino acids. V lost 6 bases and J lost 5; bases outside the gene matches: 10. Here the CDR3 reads CASSSGDRVRETQYF. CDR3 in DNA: TGTGCCAGCAGCTCGGGGGACAGGGTGCGGGAGACCCAGTACTTC.